A single T cell receptor (beta chain) is shown here with its context. The antigen remains unidentified. The sample is drawn from a study of post-analysis software for immune sequencing data. Notes on the study in general: The study found significantly lower normalized Chao1 diversity in multiple sclerosis patients than in controls. Among roughly 5 TRBV segments more frequent in patients than controls were TRBV5-6, TRBV5-1 and TRBV20-1. Analysis by F measure revealed that same-batch samples clustered strongly together.

CDR3 length: 15 residues. V was pared by 8 bases and J by 2 bases, with 9 bases of the junction left unmatched. Included in the TCR beta cDNA libraries were unique molecular identifiers. TCRdb redid the calling of the PCR reads with MiXCR, one entry per CDR3 protein. Of 500,000 to 600,000 distinct CDR3 sequences listed, around 40% were seen once; the top ten hold roughly 1.8%. Sequenced: blood. The V call is TRBV12-3 or TRBV12-4, the J call TRBJ2-1, with TRBD1 identical over 7 bases. This receptor was obtained from a girl aged 10 to 17 with multiple sclerosis. The CDR3 sequence is CASAQGQRAYNEQFF. The CDR3 coding sequence is TGTGCCAGCGCTCAGGGACAGCGAGCCTACAATGAGCAGTTCTTC.